The clone carrying this T cell receptor (beta chain) was seen just once. This sample was included in a study of blood T cell repertoires in COVID-19. Overall study context: The study drew acute and convalescent COVID-19 samples from the United States, Italy and Spain. The cDNA or gDNA used as material had been derived from T cells, B-cell-depleted T cells, or PBMCs.

Per germline, CDR1 LNHDA and CDR2 SQIVND (reference sequence). V shed 4 bases and J shed 4 bases, with 10 bases lying between them. CDR3 length: 13 amino acids. Seattle researchers signed up patients amid active infection and tracked them longitudinally. How the authors handled the data: Using reference gene primer amplification, nucleated cell counts were estimated. This table comes from immunoSEQ multiplex PCR, and its TCRdb copy is limited to in-frame clones, with some not included. V, J and clone size were drawn from that table, and D and trimming were deduced from the DNA. This table holds some 240,000 clones, about 90% found once.

Sequencing was performed on peripheral blood. This receptor was taken from a woman between 70 and 85 years old with COVID-19, enrolled during active disease. This chain links TRBV19 with TRBJ1-1, with D hard to call. CDR3 sequence (DNA): TGTGCCAGTAGTAACCAGCGGGGCACTGAAGCTTTCTTT. It encodes CASSNQRGTEAFF.